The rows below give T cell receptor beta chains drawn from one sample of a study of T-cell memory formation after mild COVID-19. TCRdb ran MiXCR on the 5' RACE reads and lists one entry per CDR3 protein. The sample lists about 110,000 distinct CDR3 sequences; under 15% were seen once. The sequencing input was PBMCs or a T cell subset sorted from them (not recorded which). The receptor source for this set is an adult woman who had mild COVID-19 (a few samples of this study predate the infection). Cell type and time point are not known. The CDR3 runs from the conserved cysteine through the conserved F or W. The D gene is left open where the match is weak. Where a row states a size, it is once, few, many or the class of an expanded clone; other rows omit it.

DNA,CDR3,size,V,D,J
TGTGCCAGCAGTTACTCGATGGCAGGGCATAGCAATCAGCCCCAGCATTTT,CASSYSMAGHSNQPQHF,NA,TRBV6-2/TRBV6-3,NA,TRBJ1-5
TGTGCCAGCAGTGAAGGGTCCGCGGGGAGCTCCTACGAGCAGTACTTC,CASSEGSAGSSYEQYF,few,TRBV2,NA,TRBJ2-7
TGCAGCGTGCCCTCGTCTTACACTGAAGCTTTCTTT,CSVPSSYTEAFF,NA,TRBV29-1,NA,TRBJ1-1
TGTGCCAGCAGTTTTTCTAGCGGGGCCGGGTCGACAGATACGCAGTATTTT,CASSFSSGAGSTDTQYF,few,TRBV27,TRBD2,TRBJ2-3
TGCGCCAGCAGCCAAGATACACGGACATCCTACGAGCAGTACTTC,CASSQDTRTSYEQYF,NA,TRBV4-1,NA,TRBJ2-7
TGCGCCAGCAGCCAGGTAACCGCCTACGAGCAGTACTTC,CASSQVTAYEQYF,NA,TRBV4-1,NA,TRBJ2-7
TGCGCCAGCAGCTTGGAACCGCCAGATACGCAGTATTTT,CASSLEPPDTQYF,many,TRBV5-1,NA,TRBJ2-3
TGTGCCAGCAGCCACTCCGAGCTCTCGCACGAGCAGTACTTC,CASSHSELSHEQYF,many,TRBV7-6,NA,TRBJ2-7
TGTGCCAGCAGCTTGGAGGGCGGAGGGGTCCCTATCGACACCGGGGAGCTGTTTTTT,CASSLEGGGVPIDTGELFF,few,TRBV5-6,NA,TRBJ2-2
TGCGCCAGCAGCTCGGACAGGGCAGCGGGGGGATACGAGCAGTACTTC,CASSSDRAAGGYEQYF,few,TRBV5-1,NA,TRBJ2-7
TGTGCCAGCAGCCCGGGACTGGAGCAGTACTTC,CASSPGLEQYF,NA,TRBV7-9,NA,TRBJ2-7
TGCGCCAGCAGCTTGGACAGGGGTAATGAGCAGTTCTTC,CASSLDRGNEQFF,few,TRBV5-1,TRBD1,TRBJ2-1
TGCAGCGTTGAAACGGTCACTAGCGGCTCCTACGAGCAGTACTTC,CSVETVTSGSYEQYF,NA,TRBV29-1,TRBD2,TRBJ2-7
TGCGCCAGCAGCGGTAGGCCGTCGAACGGACAGGGGTTATATGGCTACACCTTC,CASSGRPSNGQGLYGYTF,few,TRBV5-1,TRBD1,TRBJ1-2
TGTGCCAGCAGTTCCCCGACTGGAAATGGCTACACCTTC,CASSSPTGNGYTF,NA,TRBV6-5,NA,TRBJ1-2
TGTGCCAGCAGCCAAACTACCGGGACAGGGGCGTACTTC,CASSQTTGTGAYF,NA,TRBV4-2,TRBD1,TRBJ2-4
TGTGCCAGCAGCTCTACCCAACAGGGCAACACCGGGGAGCTGTTTTTT,CASSSTQQGNTGELFF,NA,TRBV7-9,NA,TRBJ2-2
TGTGCCAGCAGTTTATCGACAGGGTGGGGCGAGCAGTACTTC,CASSLSTGWGEQYF,many,TRBV12-3/TRBV12-4,TRBD1,TRBJ2-7
TGTGCCAGCAGTTTGCTGTCAGGTAGGAATGAGCAGTTCTTC,CASSLLSGRNEQFF,NA,TRBV12-3/TRBV12-4,NA,TRBJ2-1
TGTGCCAGCAGCCAAGTCAGTCTTGCAGGCCAAGAGACCCAGTACTTC,CASSQVSLAGQETQYF,NA,TRBV14,NA,TRBJ2-5
TGCGCCAGCAGCCAAGATCGAAGCCTAGCGGCCCGGGATACGCAGTATTTT,CASSQDRSLAARDTQYF,NA,TRBV4-3,TRBD2,TRBJ2-3
TGTGCCAGCAGTTGGGACGCTTTTAACTATGGCTACACCTTC,CASSWDAFNYGYTF,NA,TRBV12-3/TRBV12-4,NA,TRBJ1-2
TGCAGCGTTGCGTCTGGTGTTGGGGGGGCCAACGTCCTGACTTTC,CSVASGVGGANVLTF,few,TRBV29-1,NA,TRBJ2-6
TGTGCCAGCAGCTTTGGGGCTCTAAGAGGGTCAGATACGCAGTATTTT,CASSFGALRGSDTQYF,few,TRBV7-3,NA,TRBJ2-3
TGTGCCAGCAGTTGGACAGGGAATTCACCCCTCCACTTT,CASSWTGNSPLHF,NA,TRBV6-5,TRBD1,TRBJ1-6
TGTGCCAGCAGACTCCTAGGCGAGGGGCCTGGCACAGATACGCAGTATTTT,CASRLLGEGPGTDTQYF,NA,TRBV12-3/TRBV12-4,NA,TRBJ2-3
TGTGCCAGCAGCTCACTGGACGTGTCACCCCTCCACTTT,CASSSLDVSPLHF,NA,TRBV7-9,NA,TRBJ1-6
TGTGCCAGCAGTAAGACTAGCGGGGGCCGGGAGACCCAGTACTTC,CASSKTSGGRETQYF,few,TRBV6-5,TRBD2,TRBJ2-5
TGTGCCAGCAGCTTTCAGGGGGGAACCGGGGAGCTGTTTTTT,CASSFQGGTGELFF,many,TRBV5-4,NA,TRBJ2-2
TGTGCCAGCAGCCCGGGACTAGCGGGGGTCAGTGAGCAGTTCTTC,CASSPGLAGVSEQFF,NA,TRBV5-6,TRBD2,TRBJ2-1